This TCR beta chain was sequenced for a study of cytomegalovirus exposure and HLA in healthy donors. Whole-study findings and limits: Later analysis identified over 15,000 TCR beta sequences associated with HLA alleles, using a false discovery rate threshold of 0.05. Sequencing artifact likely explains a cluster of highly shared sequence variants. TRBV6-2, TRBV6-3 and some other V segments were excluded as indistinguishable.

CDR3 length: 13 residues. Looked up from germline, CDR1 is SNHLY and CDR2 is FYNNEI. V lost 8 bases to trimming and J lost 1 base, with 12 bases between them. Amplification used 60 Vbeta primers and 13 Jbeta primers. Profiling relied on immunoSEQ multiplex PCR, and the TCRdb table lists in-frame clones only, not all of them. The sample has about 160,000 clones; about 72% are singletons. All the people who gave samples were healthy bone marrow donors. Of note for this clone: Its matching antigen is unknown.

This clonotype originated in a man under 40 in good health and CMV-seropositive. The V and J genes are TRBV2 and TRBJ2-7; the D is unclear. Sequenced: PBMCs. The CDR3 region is CASQRPGSYEQYF. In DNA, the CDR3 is TGTGCCAGCCAACGACCGGGTTCCTACGAGCAGTACTTC.